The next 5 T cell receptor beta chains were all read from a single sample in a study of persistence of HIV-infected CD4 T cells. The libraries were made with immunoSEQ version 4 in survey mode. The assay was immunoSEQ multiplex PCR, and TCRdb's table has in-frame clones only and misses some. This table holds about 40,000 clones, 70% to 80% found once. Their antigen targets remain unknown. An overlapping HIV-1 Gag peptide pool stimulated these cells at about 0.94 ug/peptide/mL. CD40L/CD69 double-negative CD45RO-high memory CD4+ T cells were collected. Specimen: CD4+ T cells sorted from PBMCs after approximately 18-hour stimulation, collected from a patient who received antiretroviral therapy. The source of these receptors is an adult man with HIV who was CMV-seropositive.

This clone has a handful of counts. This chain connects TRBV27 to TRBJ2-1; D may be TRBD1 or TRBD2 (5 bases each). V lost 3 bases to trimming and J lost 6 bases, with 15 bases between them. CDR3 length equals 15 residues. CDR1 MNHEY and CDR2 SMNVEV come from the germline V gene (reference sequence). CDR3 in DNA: TGTGCCAGCAGTTTCCGAGGGACCCTGGGCAATGAGCAGTTCTTC. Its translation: CASSFRGTLGNEQFF.

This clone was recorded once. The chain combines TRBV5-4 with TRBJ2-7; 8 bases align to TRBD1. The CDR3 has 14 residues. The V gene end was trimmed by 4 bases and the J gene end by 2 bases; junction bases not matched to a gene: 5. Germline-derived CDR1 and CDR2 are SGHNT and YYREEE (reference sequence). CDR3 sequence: CASSIDRGPYEQYF. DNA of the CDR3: TGTGCCAGCAGCATCGACAGGGGCCCCTACGAGCAGTACTTC.

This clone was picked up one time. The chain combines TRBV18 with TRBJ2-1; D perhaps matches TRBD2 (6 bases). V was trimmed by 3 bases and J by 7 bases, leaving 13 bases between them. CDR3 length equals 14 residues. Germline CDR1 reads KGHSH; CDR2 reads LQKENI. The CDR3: CASSPRGIGNEQFF. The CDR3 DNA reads TGTGCCAGCTCACCCCGGGGGATAGGGAATGAGCAGTTCTTC.

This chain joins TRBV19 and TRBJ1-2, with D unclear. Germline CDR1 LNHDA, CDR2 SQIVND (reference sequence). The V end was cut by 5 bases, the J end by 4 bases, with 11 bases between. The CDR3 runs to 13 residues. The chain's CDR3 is CASSPSDAYGYTF. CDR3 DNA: TGTGCCAGTAGTCCCTCGGATGCCTATGGCTACACCTTC.

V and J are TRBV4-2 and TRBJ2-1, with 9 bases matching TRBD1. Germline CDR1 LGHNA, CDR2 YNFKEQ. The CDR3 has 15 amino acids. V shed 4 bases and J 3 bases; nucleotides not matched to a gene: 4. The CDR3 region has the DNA TGTGCCAGCAGCCCTGGGGACAGGGACTACAATGAGCAGTTCTTC. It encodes CASSPGDRDYNEQFF.